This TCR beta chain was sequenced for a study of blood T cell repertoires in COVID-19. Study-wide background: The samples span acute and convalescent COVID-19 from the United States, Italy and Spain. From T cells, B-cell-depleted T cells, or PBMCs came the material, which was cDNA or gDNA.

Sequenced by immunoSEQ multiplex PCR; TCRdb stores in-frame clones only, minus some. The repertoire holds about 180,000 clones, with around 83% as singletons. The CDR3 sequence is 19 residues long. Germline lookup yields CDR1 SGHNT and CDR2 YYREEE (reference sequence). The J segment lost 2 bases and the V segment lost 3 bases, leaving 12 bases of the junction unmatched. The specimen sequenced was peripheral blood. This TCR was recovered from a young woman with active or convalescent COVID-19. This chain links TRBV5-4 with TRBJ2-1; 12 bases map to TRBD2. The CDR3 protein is CASSSREVLAGGPYNEQFF. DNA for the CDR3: TGTGCCAGCAGCTCTCGGGAGGTACTAGCGGGAGGTCCCTACAATGAGCAGTTCTTC.